Sequencing of this TCR beta chain was carried out in a study of CD8 T cells in ankylosing spondylitis. Study observations and caveats: Disease-linked clones bore a CD8+ phenotype, appearing relatively rarely in peripheral blood. Disease-linked clones reportedly showed significant enrichment in matched ankylosing spondylitis synovial fluid. Both synovial fluid and blood in reactive arthritis had previously been reported to carry some motif variants. Ankylosing spondylitis blood appeared to carry a characteristic TCR beta motif of roughly eight highly homologous variants.

CDR1 and CDR2 from the germline V gene are ENHRY and SYGVKD. V was clipped by 8 bases and J by 6 bases; unmatched bases: 12. This CDR3 has 16 residues. With regard to this clonotype: Its cognate antigen is unknown.

Quantitative molecular-barcoded 5'-RACE generated the TCR beta libraries. TCRdb itself ran the 5' RACE reads through MiXCR, one entry per CDR3 protein. The sample shows about 330,000 distinct CDR3 sequences, around 8% of them seen only once. This TCR was recovered from a male donor with ankylosing spondylitis. The material sequenced was blood, either unsorted or a sorted T cell fraction (not recorded which). The gene calls are TRBV10-3 and TRBJ2-2, with 10 nucleotides matching TRBD1. CDR3 sequence: CAISYAGTGDSGELFF. CDR3 coding DNA: TGTGCCATCTCGTACGCTGGGACAGGGGACTCCGGGGAGCTGTTTTTT.